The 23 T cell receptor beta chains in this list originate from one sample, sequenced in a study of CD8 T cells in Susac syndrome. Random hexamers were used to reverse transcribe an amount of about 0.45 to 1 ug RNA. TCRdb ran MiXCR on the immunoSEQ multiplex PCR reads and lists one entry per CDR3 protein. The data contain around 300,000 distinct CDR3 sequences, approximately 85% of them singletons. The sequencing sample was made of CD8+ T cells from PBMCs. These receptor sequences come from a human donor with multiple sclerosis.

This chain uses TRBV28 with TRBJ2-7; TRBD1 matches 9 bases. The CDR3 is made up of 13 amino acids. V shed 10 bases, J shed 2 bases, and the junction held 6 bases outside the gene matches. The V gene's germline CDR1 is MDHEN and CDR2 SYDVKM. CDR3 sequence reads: CAIGQGLTYEQYF. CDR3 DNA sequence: TGTGCCATCGGACAGGGGCTAACCTACGAGCAGTACTTC.

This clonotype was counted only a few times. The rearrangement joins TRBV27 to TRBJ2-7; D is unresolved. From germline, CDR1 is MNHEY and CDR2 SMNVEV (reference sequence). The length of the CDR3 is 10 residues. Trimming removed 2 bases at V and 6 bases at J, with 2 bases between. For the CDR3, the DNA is TGTGCCAGCAGTTTAGTCGAGCAGTACTTC. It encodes CASSLVEQYF.

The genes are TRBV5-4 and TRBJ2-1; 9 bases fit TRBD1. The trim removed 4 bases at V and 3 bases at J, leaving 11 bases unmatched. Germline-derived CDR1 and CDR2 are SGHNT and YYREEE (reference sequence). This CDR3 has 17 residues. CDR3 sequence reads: CASSDTYRGHGYNEQFF. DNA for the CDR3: TGTGCCAGCAGCGATACTTACAGGGGGCATGGCTACAATGAGCAGTTCTTC.

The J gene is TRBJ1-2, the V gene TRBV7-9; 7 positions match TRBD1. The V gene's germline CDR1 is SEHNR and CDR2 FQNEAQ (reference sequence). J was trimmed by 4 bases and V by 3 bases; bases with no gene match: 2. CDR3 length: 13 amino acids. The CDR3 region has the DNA TGTGCCAGCAGCTTGACAGGGCCCTATGGCTACACCTTC. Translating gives CASSLTGPYGYTF.

CDR3 DNA: TGTGCCAGCAGTTTTGGCGGATTCTCCCAAGAGACCCAGTACTTC. This gives the protein CASSFGGFSQETQYF. The V call is TRBV27, the J call TRBJ2-5; the D is unclear. Trimming stripped 3 bases from V and 1 base from J, with 12 bases between. The germline CDR1 and CDR2 sequences are MNHEY and SMNVEV (reference sequence). The CDR3 length is 15 residues.

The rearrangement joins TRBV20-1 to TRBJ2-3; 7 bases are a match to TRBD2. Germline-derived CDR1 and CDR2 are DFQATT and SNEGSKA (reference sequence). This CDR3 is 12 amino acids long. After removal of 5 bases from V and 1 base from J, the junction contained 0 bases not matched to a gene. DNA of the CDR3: TGCAGTGCTCGGGAGGGCACAGATACGCAGTATTTT. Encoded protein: CSAREGTDTQYF.

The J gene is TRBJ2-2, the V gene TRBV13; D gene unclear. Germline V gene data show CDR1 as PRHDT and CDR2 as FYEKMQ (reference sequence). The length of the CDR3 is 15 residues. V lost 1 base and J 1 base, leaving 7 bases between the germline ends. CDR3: CASSLVTVNTGELFF. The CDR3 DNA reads TGTGCCAGCAGCTTAGTTACGGTGAACACCGGGGAGCTGTTTTTT. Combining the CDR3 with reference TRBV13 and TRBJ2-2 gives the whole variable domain AAGVIQSPRHLIKEKRETATLKCYPIPRHDTVYWYQQGPGQDPQFLISFYEKMQSDKGSIPDRFSAQQFSDYHSELNMSSLELGDSALYFCASSLVTVNTGELFFGEGSRLTVL.

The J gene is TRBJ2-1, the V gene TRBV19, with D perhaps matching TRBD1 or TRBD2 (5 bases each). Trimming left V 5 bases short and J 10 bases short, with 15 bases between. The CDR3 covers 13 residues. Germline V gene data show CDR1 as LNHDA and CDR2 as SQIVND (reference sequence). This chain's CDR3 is CASSVGLGREQFF. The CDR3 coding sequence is TGTGCCAGTAGTGTCGGACTGGGGCGGGAGCAGTTCTTC. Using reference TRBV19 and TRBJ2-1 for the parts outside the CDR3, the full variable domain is DGGITQSPKYLFRKEGQNVTLSCEQNLNHDAMYWYRQDPGQGLRLIYYSQIVNDFQKGDIAEGYSVSREKKESFPLTVTSAQKNPTAFYLCASSVGLGREQFFGPGTRLTVL.

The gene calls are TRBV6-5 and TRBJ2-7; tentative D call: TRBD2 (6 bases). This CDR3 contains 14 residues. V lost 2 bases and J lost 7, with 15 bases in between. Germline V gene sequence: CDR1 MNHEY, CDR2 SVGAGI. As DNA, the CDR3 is TGTGCCAGCAGTTACAGAGGGGACTCGGGGGAGCAGTACTTC. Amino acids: CASSYRGDSGEQYF.

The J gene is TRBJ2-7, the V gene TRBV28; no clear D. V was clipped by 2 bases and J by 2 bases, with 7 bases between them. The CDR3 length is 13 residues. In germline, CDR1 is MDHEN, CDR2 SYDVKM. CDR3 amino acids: CASSLRAAYEQYF. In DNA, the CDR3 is TGTGCCAGCAGTTTAAGGGCAGCCTACGAGCAGTACTTC.

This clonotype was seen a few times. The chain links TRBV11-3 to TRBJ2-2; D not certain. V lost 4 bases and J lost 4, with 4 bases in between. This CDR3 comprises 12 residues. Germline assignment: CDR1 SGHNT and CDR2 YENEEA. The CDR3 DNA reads TGTGCCAGCAGCTACATCACCGGGGAGCTGTTTTTT. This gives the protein CASSYITGELFF.

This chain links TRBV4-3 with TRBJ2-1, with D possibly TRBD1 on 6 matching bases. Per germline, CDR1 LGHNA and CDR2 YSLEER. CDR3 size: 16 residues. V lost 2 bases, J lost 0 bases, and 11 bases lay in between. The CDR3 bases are TGCGCCAGCAGCCAACGCGACAGGAGCTCCTACAATGAGCAGTTCTTC. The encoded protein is CASSQRDRSSYNEQFF.

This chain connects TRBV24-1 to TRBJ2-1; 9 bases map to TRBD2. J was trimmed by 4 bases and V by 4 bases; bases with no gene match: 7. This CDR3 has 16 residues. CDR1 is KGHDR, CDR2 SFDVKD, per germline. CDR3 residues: CATSDGTSGLYNEQFF. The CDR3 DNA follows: TGTGCCACCAGTGACGGTACTAGCGGGTTATACAATGAGCAGTTCTTC.

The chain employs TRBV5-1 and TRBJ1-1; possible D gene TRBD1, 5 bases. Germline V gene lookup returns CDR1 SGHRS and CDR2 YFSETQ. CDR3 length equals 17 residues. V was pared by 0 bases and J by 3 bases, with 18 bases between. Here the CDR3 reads CASSLDPRVVRYTEAFF. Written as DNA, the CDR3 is TGCGCCAGCAGCTTGGACCCCAGGGTCGTCAGGTACACTGAAGCTTTCTTT.

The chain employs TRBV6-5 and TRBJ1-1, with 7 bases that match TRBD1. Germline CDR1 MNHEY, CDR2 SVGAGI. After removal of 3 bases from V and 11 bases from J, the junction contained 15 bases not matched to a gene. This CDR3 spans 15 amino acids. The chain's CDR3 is CASSYSPRDSKRAFF. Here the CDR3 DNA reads TGTGCCAGCAGTTATTCTCCACGGGACAGCAAGAGGGCTTTCTTT.

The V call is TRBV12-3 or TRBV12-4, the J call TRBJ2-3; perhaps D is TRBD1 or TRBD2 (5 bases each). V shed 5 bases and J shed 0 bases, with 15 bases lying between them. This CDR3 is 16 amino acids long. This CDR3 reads CASSPQGPSSTDTQYF. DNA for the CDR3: TGTGCCAGCAGTCCCCAGGGACCTTCTAGCACAGATACGCAGTATTTT.

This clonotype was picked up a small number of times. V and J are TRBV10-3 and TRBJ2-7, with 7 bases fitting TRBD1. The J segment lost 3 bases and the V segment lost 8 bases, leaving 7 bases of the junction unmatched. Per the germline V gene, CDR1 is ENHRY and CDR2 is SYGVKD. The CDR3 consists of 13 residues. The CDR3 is CAIGRDSSYEQYF. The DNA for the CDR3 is TGTGCCATCGGTCGGGACAGCAGCTACGAGCAGTACTTC.

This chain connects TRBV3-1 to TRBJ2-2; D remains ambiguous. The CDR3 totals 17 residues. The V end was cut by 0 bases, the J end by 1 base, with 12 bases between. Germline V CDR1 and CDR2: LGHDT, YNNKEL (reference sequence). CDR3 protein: CASSQDRDLKNTGELFF. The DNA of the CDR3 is TGTGCCAGCAGCCAAGATAGAGACCTGAAGAACACCGGGGAGCTGTTTTTT.

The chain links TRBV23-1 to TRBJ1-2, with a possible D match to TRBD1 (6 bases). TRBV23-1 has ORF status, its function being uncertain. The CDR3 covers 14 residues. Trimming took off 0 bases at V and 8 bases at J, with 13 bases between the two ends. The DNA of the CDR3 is TGCGCCAGCAGTCAATCAGGGGGGCGGTCCGGCTACACCTTC. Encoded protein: CASSQSGGRSGYTF.

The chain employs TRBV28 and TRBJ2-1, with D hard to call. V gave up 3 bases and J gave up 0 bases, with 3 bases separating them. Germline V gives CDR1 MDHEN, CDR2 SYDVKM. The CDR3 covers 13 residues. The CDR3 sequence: CASSFLSYNEQFF. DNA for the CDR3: TGTGCCAGCAGTTTCCTCTCCTACAATGAGCAGTTCTTC.

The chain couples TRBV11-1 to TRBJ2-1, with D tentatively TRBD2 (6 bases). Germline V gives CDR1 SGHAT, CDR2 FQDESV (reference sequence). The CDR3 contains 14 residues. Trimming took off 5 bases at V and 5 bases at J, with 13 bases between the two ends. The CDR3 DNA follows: TGTGCCAGCAGCCAGCGGAGGGCGAACAATGAGCAGTTCTTC. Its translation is CASSQRRANNEQFF.

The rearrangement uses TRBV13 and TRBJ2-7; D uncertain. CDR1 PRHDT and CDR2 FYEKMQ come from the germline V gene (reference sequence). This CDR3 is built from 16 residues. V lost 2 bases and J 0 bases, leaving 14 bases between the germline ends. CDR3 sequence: CASSLNPAASSYEQYF. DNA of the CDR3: TGTGCCAGCAGCTTAAACCCGGCGGCAAGCTCCTACGAGCAGTACTTC.

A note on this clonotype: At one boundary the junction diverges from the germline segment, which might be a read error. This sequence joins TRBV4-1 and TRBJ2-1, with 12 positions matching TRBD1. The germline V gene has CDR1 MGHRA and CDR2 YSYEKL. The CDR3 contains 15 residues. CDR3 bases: TGCGCCAGCAGCCGGGACAGGGGGCGCGGCAATAAGCAGTTCTTC. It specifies CASSRDRGRGNKQFF.